The present entry profiles one T cell receptor beta chain with its context. The sample is drawn from a study of blood T cell repertoires in COVID-19. About the study: COVID-19 samples collected from the United States, Italy and Spain covered acute and convalescent phases. Sample material is recorded as cDNA or gDNA derived from T cells, B-cell-depleted T cells, or PBMCs.

Assignment of participants to cohorts was predicated upon participant-reported clinical history. Clones were sequenced by immunoSEQ multiplex PCR, and TCRdb holds only the in-frame ones, with some missing. Found here are around 300,000 clones, around nine tenths of them singletons; the top ten hold under 3%. The receptor comes from a woman aged 18-29 years who had recovered from COVID-19. The sample taken for sequencing was PBMCs or T cells enriched from blood (not recorded which).

The DNA of the CDR3 is TGCGCCAGCAGTTTTGGGACAGACGAAAAACTGTTTTTT. It encodes CASSFGTDEKLFF. V gene TRBV5-1 combines with J gene TRBJ1-4; 7 nucleotides align to TRBD1. Trimming took 5 bases from V and 8 from J; bases not matched to a gene: 6. The CDR3 length is 13 residues. Germline V CDR1 and CDR2: SGHRS, YFSETQ.